The 9 T cell receptor beta chains in this list originate from one sample, sequenced in a study of spatial heterogeneity in lung cancer. A single record per CDR3 protein comes from TCRdb applying MiXCR to the 5' RACE reads. There are about 2,000 distinct CDR3 sequences in the sample; over 7.5% occur only once, and 22% lies in the top ten. Specified time point: sample taken at primary tumor resection. The authors sequenced whole RNA from tumor, nontumor lung or frozen PBMC without sorting. Sequenced here: normal lung tissue next to the tumor, sampled at surgery. Receptors originate from a male donor with early-stage non-small cell lung cancer.

Relative to its sample, this clonotype is medium-sized. This beta chain appears as a stray read in a library generated for alpha chains; its size is not informative. The chain employs TRBV9 and TRBJ1-1; 9 nucleotides line up with TRBD1. Germline CDR1 is SGDLS and CDR2 is YYNGEE. The J segment lost 1 base and the V segment lost 5 bases, leaving 3 bases of the junction unmatched. The CDR3 runs 14 residues. Here the CDR3 DNA reads TGTGCCAGCAGAGGGACAGGGACGAACACTGAAGCTTTCTTT. It encodes CASRGTGTNTEAFF.

Turning to this clonotype: A much larger clone lies a single base off, so this may be a read error. This beta chain is an off-target read within a library intended for alpha chains, so its frequency means little. The genes are TRBV27 and TRBJ2-1; D perhaps matches TRBD1 (5 bases). Deletions cut 6 bases from V and 8 bases from J, with 20 bases between. The CDR3 loop spans 15 amino acids. Germline values: CDR1 MNHEY, CDR2 SMNVEV (reference sequence). The CDR3 DNA is TGTGCCAGCAGCCCAACCGCAGGGTGGTGGGATGAGCAGTTCTTC. Translated: CASSPTAGWWDEQFF.

By its share, this clonotype is medium-sized. Because this beta chain is a stray read in a library intended to capture alpha chains, its abundance should not be given much weight. The chain is built from TRBV27 and TRBJ1-1, with unresolved D. From germline, CDR1 is MNHEY and CDR2 SMNVEV (reference sequence). The CDR3 spans 13 residues. V was cut by 0 bases and J by 5 bases, with 7 bases left in between. The CDR3 DNA follows: TGTGCCAGCAGTTTATCGACGGGAACTGAAGCTTTCTTT. It translates to CASSLSTGTEAFF.

By sample share, this clonotype is medium-sized (0.01 to 0.1%). Little can be read into the size of this beta chain, an off-target read in a library designed for alpha chains. This sequence joins TRBV6-5 and TRBJ2-1, with D tentatively TRBD2 (5 bases). This CDR3 has 15 amino acids. V lost 0 bases to trimming and J lost 1 base, with 7 bases between them. Germline-derived CDR1 and CDR2 are MNHEY and SVGAGI. The chain's CDR3 is CASSYSSGSYNEQFF. The CDR3 DNA is TGTGCCAGCAGTTACTCGTCGGGGTCCTACAATGAGCAGTTCTTC.

This clonotype ranks as large. The size of this beta chain means little, since it is a stray read in a library made for alpha chains. V and J are TRBV4-2 and TRBJ2-7; no firm D call. Trimming left V 0 bases short and J 0 bases short, with 12 bases between. Germline V gene data show CDR1 as LGHNA and CDR2 as YNFKEQ. The CDR3 has 16 residues. CDR3 region: CASSQDRATSSYEQYF. The CDR3 DNA is TGTGCCAGCAGCCAAGATCGGGCAACGAGCTCCTACGAGCAGTACTTC.

In this sample, this clonotype turned up many times. This beta chain turned up in a library designed for alpha chains; as an off-target read, its abundance says little. J is TRBJ2-3 and V is TRBV3-1, with 9 bases that match TRBD2. CDR1 is LGHDT and CDR2 is YNNKEL in the germline V gene (reference sequence). V lost 0 bases to trimming and J lost 2 bases; unmatched junction nucleotides: 12. The CDR3 covers 19 residues. CDR3 in DNA: TGTGCCAGCAGCCAAGATGGAGCGGGGGGCGCCTGGTCCACAGATACGCAGTATTTT. It yields the protein CASSQDGAGGAWSTDTQYF.

This clonotype was observed a handful of times. A library prepared for alpha chains yielded this beta chain as an off-target read; its size is of little meaning. This chain uses TRBV6-1 with TRBJ1-1; D not certain. The CDR3 runs 14 residues. CDR1 is MNHNS, CDR2 SASEGT, per germline. Between the trimmed V and J ends, which lost 3 bases and 1 base, there was a span of 9 bases. In DNA form, the CDR3 reads TGTGCCAGCAGTGACGAGATGACGAACACTGAAGCTTTCTTT. Its protein is CASSDEMTNTEAFF.

By share, this clonotype ranks as medium-sized (0.01 to 0.1%). The size of this beta chain means little, since it is a stray read in a library made for alpha chains. The chain recombines TRBV28 with TRBJ2-7, with D possibly called TRBD1 or TRBD2 (5 bases each). Germline CDR1 and CDR2: MDHEN and SYDVKM. Trimming pared 5 bases from V and 6 bases from J, leaving 14 bases between. This CDR3 is 13 amino acids long. CDR3 in amino acids: CASSGGATVEQYF. The DNA for the CDR3 is TGTGCCAGCAGTGGGGGAGCTACGGTCGAGCAGTACTTC. Complete variable domain (other parts from reference TRBV28 and TRBJ2-7): DVKVTQSSRYLVKRTGEKVFLECVQDMDHENMFWYRQDPGLGLRLIYFSYDVKMKEKGDIPEGYSVSREKKERFSLILESASTNQTSMYLCASSGGATVEQYFGPGTRLTVT.

A word on this clonotype: This beta chain is off target for a library built for alpha chains, so its abundance means little. The CDR3 sequence is CASSQDSGGAYEQYF. The CDR3 DNA reads TGCGCCAGCAGCCAAGATAGCGGGGGGGCCTACGAGCAGTACTTC. J is TRBJ2-7 and V is TRBV4-3; 11 bases are a match to TRBD2. The CDR3 consists of 15 residues. The V and J ends lost 0 bases and 2 bases, in that order; junction bases with no gene match: 0. In germline, CDR1 is LGHNA, CDR2 YSLEER.